This passage covers 5 T cell receptor beta chains from one sample sequenced in a study of T cells in Graves' hyperthyroidism and ophthalmopathy. Researchers amplified the TCR beta CDR3 regions from RNA transcripts. When the TCR CDR3 underwent first-round RT-PCR, the HTBI primer set was used. TCRdb processed the multiplex PCR reads anew with MiXCR; each CDR3 protein has one entry. The repertoire holds roughly 290,000 distinct CDR3 sequences, with more than 15% as singletons. Input material: blood. The receptors come from a woman aged 55-69 years with Graves' ophthalmopathy.

The V call is TRBV18, the J call TRBJ2-6, with D unresolved. The V end lost 1 base, the J end lost 0 bases, and 7 bases lay between the germline ends. Germline V lookup: CDR1 KGHSH, CDR2 LQKENI. The CDR3 consists of 16 residues. The CDR3 DNA follows: TGTGCCAGCTCACCACAGGATTTCTCTGGGGCCAACGTCCTGACTTTC. Translating gives CASSPQDFSGANVLTF.

This clonotype has more than one count but fewer than ten. This chain joins TRBV10-3 and TRBJ2-7; D unclear. Trimming stripped 5 bases from V and 2 bases from J, with 10 bases between. This CDR3 region has 13 residues. In germline, CDR1 is ENHRY, CDR2 SYGVKD. The CDR3 spells CAISPIVAYEQYF. The CDR3, as DNA: TGTGCCATCAGTCCCATAGTTGCCTACGAGCAGTACTTC.

This chain uses TRBV6-4 with TRBJ2-1; no reliable D call. CDR1 and CDR2 from the germline V gene are MRHNA and SNTAGT. The CDR3 extends over 15 amino acids. Trimming cost V 7 bases and J 0 bases, with 13 bases left between them. In DNA form, the CDR3 reads TGTGCCAGCAACCTCGACCGCAGCTCCTACAATGAGCAGTTCTTC. Translation: CASNLDRSSYNEQFF.

In its sample, this clonotype was seen many times. The chain is built from TRBV6-5 and TRBJ2-2, with 7 bases fitting TRBD1. J gave up 10 bases and V 2 bases, and 1 base lay outside the gene matches. The CDR3 is 12 residues long. Germline V CDR1 and CDR2: MNHEY, SVGAGI. CDR3 in DNA: TGTGCCAGCAGTTACGGGACAGCGGAGCTGTTTTTT. It yields the protein CASSYGTAELFF.

V gene TRBV27 combines with J gene TRBJ2-3; TRBD2 matches at 7 bases. V was clipped by 4 bases and J by 0 bases; unmatched bases: 7. Germline values: CDR1 MNHEY, CDR2 SMNVEV (reference sequence). This CDR3 is 16 amino acids long. CDR3 in DNA: TGTGCCAGCAGTTCCGGGACTATCCGAAGCACAGATACGCAGTATTTT. Translating it yields CASSSGTIRSTDTQYF.